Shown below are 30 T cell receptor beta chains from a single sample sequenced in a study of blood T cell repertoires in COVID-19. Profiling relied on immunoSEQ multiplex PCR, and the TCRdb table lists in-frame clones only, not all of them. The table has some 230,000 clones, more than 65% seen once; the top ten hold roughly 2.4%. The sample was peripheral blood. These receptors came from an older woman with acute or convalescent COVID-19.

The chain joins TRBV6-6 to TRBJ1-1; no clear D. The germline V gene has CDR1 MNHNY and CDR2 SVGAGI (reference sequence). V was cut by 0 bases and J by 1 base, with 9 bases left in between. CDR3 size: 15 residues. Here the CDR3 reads CASSYSRVANTEAFF. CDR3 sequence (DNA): TGTGCCAGCAGTTACTCTCGGGTGGCGAACACTGAAGCTTTCTTT.

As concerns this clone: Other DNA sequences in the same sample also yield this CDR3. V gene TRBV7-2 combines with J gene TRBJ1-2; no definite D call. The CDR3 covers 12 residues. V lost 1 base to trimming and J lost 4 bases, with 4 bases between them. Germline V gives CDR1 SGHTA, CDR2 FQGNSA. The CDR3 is CASSLDSYGYTF. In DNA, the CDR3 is TGTGCCAGCAGCTTAGACAGCTATGGCTACACCTTC.

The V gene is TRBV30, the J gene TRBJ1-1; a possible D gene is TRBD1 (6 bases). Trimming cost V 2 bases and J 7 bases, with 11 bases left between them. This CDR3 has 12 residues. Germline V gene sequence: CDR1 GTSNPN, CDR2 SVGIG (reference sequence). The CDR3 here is CAWSQQGDEAFF. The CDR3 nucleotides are TGTGCCTGGAGTCAACAGGGAGATGAAGCTTTCTTT.

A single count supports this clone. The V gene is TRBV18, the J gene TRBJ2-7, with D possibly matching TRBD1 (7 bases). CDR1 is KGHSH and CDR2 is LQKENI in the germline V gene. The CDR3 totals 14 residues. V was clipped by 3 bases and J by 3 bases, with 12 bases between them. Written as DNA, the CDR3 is TGTGCCAGCTCACCGGCAGGGGGGAACTACGAGCAGTACTTC. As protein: CASSPAGGNYEQYF. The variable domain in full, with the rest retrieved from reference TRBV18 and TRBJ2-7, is NAGVMQNPRHLVRRRGQEARLRCSPMKGHSHVYWYRQLPEEGLKFMVYLQKENIIDESGMPKERFSAEFPKEGPSILRIQQVVRGDSAAYFCASSPAGGNYEQYFGPGTRLTVT.

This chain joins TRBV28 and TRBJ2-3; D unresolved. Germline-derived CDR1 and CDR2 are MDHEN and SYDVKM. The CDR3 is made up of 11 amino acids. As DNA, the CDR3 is TGTGCTTGTCAGAGCACAGATACGCAGTATTTT. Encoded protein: CACQSTDTQYF.

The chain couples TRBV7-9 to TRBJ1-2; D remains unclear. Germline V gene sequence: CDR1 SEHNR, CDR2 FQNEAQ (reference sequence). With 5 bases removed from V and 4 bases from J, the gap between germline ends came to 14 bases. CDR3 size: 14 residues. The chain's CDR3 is CASSPAWEAYGYTF. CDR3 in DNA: TGTGCCAGCAGCCCGGCCTGGGAGGCCTATGGCTACACCTTC.

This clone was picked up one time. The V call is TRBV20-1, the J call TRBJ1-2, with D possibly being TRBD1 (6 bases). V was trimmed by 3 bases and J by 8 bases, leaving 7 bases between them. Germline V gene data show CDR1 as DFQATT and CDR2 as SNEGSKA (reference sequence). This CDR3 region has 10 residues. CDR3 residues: CSASQGGYTF. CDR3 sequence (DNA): TGCAGTGCTAGTCAGGGGGGCTACACCTTC.

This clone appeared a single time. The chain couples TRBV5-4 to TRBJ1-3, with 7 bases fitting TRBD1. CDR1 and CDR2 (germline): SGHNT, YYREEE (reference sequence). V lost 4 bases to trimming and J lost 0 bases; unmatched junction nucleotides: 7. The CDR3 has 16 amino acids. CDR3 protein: CASSPGQAGSGNTIYF. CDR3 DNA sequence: TGTGCCAGCAGCCCCGGACAGGCAGGCTCTGGAAACACCATATATTTT. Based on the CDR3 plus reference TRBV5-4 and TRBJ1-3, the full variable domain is ETGVTQSPTHLIKTRGQQVTLRCSSQSGHNTVSWYQQALGQGPQFIFQYYREEENGRGNFPPRFSGLQFPNYSSELNVNALELDDSALYLCASSPGQAGSGNTIYFGEGSWLTVV.

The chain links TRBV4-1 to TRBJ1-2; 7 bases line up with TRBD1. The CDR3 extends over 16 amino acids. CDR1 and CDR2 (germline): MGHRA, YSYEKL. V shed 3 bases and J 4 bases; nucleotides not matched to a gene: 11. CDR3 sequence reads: CASSQTRDRTPYGYTF. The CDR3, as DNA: TGCGCCAGCAGCCAGACGCGGGACAGAACTCCCTATGGCTACACCTTC.

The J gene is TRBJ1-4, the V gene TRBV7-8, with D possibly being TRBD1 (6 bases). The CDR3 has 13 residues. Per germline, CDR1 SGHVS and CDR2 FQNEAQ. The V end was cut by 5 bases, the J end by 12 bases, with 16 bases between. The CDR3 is CASSLSTHRELFF. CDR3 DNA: TGTGCCAGCAGCCTTTCTACCCACAGGGAACTGTTTTTT.

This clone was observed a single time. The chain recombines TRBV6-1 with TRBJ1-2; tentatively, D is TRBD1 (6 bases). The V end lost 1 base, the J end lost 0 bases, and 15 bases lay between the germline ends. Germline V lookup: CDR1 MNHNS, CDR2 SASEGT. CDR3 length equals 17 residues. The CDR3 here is CASSEDRDITTNYGYTF. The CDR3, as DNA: TGTGCCAGCAGTGAAGACAGGGATATCACTACTAACTATGGCTACACCTTC.

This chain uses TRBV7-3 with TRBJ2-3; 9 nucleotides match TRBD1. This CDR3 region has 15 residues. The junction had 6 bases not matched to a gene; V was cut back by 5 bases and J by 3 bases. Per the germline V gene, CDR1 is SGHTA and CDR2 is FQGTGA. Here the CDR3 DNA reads TGTGCCAGCAGCCCGACAGGGGGGGCGACAGATACGCAGTATTTT. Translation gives CASSPTGGATDTQYF.

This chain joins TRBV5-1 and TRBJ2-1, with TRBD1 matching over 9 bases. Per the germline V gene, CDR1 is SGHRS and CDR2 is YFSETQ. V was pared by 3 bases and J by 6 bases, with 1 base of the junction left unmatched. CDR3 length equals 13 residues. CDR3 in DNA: TGCGCCAGCAGCTGGGACAGGGTCAATGAGCAGTTCTTC. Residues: CASSWDRVNEQFF.

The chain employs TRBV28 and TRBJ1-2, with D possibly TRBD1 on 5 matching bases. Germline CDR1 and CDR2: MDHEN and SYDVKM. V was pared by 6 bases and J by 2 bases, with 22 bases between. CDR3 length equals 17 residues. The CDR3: CASSETQGFEPNYGYTF. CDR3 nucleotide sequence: TGTGCCAGCAGCGAAACCCAGGGTTTTGAGCCGAACTATGGCTACACCTTC.

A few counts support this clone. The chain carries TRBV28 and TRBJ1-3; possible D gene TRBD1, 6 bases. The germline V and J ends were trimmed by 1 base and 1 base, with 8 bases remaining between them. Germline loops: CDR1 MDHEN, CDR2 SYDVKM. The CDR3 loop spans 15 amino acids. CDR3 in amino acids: CASSLLQGSGNTIYF. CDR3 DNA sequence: TGTGCCAGCAGTTTATTACAGGGATCTGGAAACACCATATATTTT.

The CDR3 nucleotides read TGTGCCAGCAGCAGTAGACAGACCCTTCTCTCTGGGGCCAACGTCCTGACTTTC. It yields the protein CASSSRQTLLSGANVLTF. The V gene is TRBV5-6, the J gene TRBJ2-6; a weak D match, TRBD1 (5 bases). In germline, CDR1 is SGHDT, CDR2 YYEEEE. Trimming cost V 4 bases and J 0 bases, with 17 bases left between them. The CDR3 extends over 18 amino acids.

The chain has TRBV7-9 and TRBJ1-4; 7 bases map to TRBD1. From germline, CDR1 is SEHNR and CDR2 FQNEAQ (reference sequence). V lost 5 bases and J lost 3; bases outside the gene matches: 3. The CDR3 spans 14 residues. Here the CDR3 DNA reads TGTGCCAGCAGCCGTCAGGGGGCTAATGAAAAACTGTTTTTT. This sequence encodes CASSRQGANEKLFF.

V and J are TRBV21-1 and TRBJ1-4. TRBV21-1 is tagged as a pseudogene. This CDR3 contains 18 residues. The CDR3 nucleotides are TGTGCCAGCAGCAACCCTTGCGGTGTGAGGCGGGAAGGGGAAAAACTGTTTTTT. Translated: CASSNPCGVRREGEKLFF.

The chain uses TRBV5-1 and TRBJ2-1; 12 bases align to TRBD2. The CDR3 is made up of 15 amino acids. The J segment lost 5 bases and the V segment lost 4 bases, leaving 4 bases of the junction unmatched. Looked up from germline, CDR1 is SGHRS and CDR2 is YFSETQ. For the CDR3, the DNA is TGCGCCAGCAGCCCCGGACTAGCGGGGCACAATGAGCAGTTCTTC. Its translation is CASSPGLAGHNEQFF.

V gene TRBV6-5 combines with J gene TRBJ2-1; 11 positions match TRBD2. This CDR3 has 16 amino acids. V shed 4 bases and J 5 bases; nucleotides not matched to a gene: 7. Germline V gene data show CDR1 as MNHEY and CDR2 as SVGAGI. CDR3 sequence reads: CASSSLLAGVDNEQFF. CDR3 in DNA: TGTGCCAGCAGTTCCCTACTAGCGGGGGTTGACAATGAGCAGTTCTTC.

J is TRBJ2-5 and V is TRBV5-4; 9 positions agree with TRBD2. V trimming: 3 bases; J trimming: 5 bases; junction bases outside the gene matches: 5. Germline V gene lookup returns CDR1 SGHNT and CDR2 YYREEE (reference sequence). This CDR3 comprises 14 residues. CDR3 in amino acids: CASSWRGGRETQYF. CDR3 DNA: TGTGCCAGCAGCTGGCGGGGGGGCAGGGAGACCCAGTACTTC.

For the CDR3, the DNA is TGCAGTGCTCTCCACGGGATAAAGCAGTACTTC. Protein sequence: CSALHGIKQYF. This sequence joins TRBV20-1 and TRBJ2-7, with D maybe TRBD2 (5 bases). The germline CDR1 and CDR2 sequences are DFQATT and SNEGSKA (reference sequence). Deletions cut 5 bases from V and 8 bases from J, with 13 bases between. The CDR3 totals 11 residues.

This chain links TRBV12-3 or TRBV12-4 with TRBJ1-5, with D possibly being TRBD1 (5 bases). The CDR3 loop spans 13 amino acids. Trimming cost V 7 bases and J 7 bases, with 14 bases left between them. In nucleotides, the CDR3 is TGTGCCAGCACTTCAGGGATTCTCCAGCCCCAGCATTTT. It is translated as CASTSGILQPQHF.

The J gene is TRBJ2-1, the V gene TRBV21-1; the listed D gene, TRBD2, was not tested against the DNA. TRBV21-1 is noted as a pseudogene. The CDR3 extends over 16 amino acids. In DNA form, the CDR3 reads TGTGCCAGCAGTTGTACTTTGTCGGCGGGGTACAATGAGCAGTTCTTC. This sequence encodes CASSCTLSAGYNEQFF.

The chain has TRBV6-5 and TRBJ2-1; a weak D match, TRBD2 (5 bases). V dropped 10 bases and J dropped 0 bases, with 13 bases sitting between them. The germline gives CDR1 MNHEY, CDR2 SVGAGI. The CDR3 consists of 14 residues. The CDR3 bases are TGTGCCACCTCCCCGGGGAGCTCCTACAATGAGCAGTTCTTC. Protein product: CATSPGSSYNEQFF.

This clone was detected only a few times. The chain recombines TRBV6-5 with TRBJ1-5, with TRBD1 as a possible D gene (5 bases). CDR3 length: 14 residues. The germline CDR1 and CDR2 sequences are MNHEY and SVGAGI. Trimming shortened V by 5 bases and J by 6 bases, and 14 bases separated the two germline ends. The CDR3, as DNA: TGTGCCAGCAGTCAGGGATGGGTAGGTCAGCCCCAGCATTTT. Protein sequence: CASSQGWVGQPQHF.

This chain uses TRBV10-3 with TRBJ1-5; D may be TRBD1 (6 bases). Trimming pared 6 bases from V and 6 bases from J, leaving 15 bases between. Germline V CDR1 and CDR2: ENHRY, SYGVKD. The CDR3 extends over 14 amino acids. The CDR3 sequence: CAISSRTEAQPQHF. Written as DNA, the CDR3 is TGTGCCATCAGCTCCAGGACAGAGGCTCAGCCCCAGCATTTT.

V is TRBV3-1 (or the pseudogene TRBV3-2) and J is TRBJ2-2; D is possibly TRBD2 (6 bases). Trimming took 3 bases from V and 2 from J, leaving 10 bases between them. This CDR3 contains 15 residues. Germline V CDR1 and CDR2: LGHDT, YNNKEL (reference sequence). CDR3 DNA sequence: TGTGCCAGCAGCCATTTGGGGGGAAACACCGGGGAGCTGTTTTTT. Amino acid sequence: CASSHLGGNTGELFF.

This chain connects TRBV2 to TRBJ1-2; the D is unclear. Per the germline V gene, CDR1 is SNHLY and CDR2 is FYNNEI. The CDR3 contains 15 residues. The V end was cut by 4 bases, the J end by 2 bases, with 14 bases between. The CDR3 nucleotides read TGTGCCAGCAGTGTTGGAGCCGGAGGAAACTATGGCTACACCTTC. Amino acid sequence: CASSVGAGGNYGYTF. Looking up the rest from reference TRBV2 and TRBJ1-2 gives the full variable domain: EPEVTQTPSHQVTQMGQEVILRCVPISNHLYFYWYRQILGQKVEFLVSFYNNEISEKSEIFDDQFSVERPDGSNFTLKIRSTKLEDSAMYFCASSVGAGGNYGYTFGSGTRLTVV.

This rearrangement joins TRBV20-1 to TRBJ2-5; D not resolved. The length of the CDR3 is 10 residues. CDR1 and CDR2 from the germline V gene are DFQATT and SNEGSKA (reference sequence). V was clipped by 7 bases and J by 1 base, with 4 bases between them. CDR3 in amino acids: CSVVQETQYF. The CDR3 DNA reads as TGCAGTGTAGTCCAAGAGACCCAGTACTTC.